This TCR beta chain was recorded in a study of cytomegalovirus exposure and HLA in healthy donors. Study background: A later analysis reported the same platform for the 100 to 150 validation repertoires and the roughly 630 first-cohort repertoires. Study findings and constraints: High specificity and sensitivity for cytomegalovirus status were reported for the classifier.

Concerning this clone: Its antigen is not identified.

This CDR3 contains 16 residues. CDR1 and CDR2 (germline): SGHTA, FQGTGA. The ends lost 5 bases at V and 8 bases at J; junction bases unmatched: 13. Only in-frame clones appear in the TCRdb table, and some are missing; sequencing was by immunoSEQ multiplex PCR. The sample lists around 190,000 clones; 86% were seen once. This receptor was obtained from a man aged 25 to 45 in good health and CMV-seropositive. The chain is built from TRBV7-3 and TRBJ2-1; 9 bases fit TRBD2. Sequencing input: PBMCs. Here the CDR3 reads CASSPGGGTSTHEQFF. CDR3 DNA sequence: TGTGCCAGCAGCCCCGGAGGGGGGACTAGCACCCATGAGCAGTTCTTC.